The entry below describes one T cell receptor (beta chain). Antigen: not known. This record belongs to a study of shared clonotypes between healthy human individuals. Study summary: The cohort had two women and a few men, ages 18 to 49.

Germline V gene data show CDR1 as LGHNA and CDR2 as YNFKEQ. Germline trimming cut 5 bases from V and 3 bases from J; bases unmatched to any gene: 3. The CDR3 covers 15 residues. This table comes from immunoSEQ multiplex PCR, and its TCRdb copy is limited to in-frame clones, with some not included. The top ten hold 0.11% of the sample, which has hundreds of thousands of clones, about 95% seen once. CD8 cells classed as naive were CD45RO-negative and positively selected for CCR7, excluding terminally differentiated effector memory CD45RA+ cells. Study-wide points: The study found lower generation probabilities in non-shared clonotypes than in those shared by all four donors. Apart from blood, nothing was sampled; tissue repertoires likely differ.

This clonotype originated in a woman aged 25 to 39 in good health. This chain uses TRBV4-2 with TRBJ2-6, with 8 bases that match TRBD1. Sample: naive CD8+ T cells sorted from blood. The CDR3 protein is CASSTGGVGANVLTF. The CDR3 nucleotides read TGTGCCAGCAGCACAGGGGGTGTTGGGGCCAACGTCCTGACTTTC.